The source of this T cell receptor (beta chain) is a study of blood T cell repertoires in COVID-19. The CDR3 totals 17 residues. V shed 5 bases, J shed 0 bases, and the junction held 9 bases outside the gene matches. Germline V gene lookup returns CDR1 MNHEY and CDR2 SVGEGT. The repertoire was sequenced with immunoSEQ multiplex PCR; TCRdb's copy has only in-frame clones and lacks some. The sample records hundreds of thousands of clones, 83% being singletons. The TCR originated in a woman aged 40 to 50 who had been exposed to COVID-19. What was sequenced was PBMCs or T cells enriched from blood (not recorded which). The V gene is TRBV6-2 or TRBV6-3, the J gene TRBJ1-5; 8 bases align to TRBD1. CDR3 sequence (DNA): TGTGCCAGCAGTCCCGGACAGGGAGGCGGTAGCAATCAGCCCCAGCATTTT. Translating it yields CASSPGQGGGSNQPQHF.